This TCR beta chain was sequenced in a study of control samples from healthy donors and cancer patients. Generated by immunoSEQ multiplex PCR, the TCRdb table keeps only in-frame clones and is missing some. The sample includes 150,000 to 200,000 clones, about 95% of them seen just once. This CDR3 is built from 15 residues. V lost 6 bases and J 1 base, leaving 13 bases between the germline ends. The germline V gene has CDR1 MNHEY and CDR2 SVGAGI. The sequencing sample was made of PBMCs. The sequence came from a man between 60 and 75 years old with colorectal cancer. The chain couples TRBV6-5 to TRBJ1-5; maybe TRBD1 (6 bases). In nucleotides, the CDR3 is TGTGCCAGCAGACAGGGCAGCGAAAGCAATCAGCCCCAGCATTTT. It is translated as CASRQGSESNQPQHF.